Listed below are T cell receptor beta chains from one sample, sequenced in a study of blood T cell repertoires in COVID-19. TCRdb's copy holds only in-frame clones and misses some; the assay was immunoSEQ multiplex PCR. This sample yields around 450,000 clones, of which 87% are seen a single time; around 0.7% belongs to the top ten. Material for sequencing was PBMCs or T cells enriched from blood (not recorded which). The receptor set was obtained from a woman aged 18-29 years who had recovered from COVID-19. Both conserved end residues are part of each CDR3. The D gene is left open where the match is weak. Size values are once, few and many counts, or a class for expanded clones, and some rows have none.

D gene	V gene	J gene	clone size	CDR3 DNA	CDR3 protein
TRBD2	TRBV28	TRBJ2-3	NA	TGTGCCAGCAGTTTGAGCGGGGGGAGTGATACGCAGTATTTT	CASSLSGGSDTQYF
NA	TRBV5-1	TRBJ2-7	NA	TGCGCCAGCAGCTTGGCGGACAGCAGCTACGAGCAGTACTTC	CASSLADSSYEQYF
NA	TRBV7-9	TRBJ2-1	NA	TGTGCCAGCAGCGGGACTGTCAATGAGCAGTTCTTC	CASSGTVNEQFF
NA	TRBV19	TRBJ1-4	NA	TGTGCCAGTAGTCGACAGAACTCCGAAAAACTGTTTTTT	CASSRQNSEKLFF
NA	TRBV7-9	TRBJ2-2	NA	TGTGCCAGCAGCTTCACAGAGTTGACCGGGGAGCTGTTTTTT	CASSFTELTGELFF
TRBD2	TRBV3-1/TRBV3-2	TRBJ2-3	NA	TGTGCCAGCAGCCTACTTACTTTAGCGGGGGCTTACACAGATACGCAGTATTTT	CASSLLTLAGAYTDTQYF
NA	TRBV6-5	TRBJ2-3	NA	TGTGCCAGCACCTTATCTAGGACTGGATCGCAGTATTTT	CASTLSRTGSQYF
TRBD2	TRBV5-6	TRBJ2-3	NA	TGTGCCAGCAGCCGGACTAGCGGGGGAGATACGCAGTATTTT	CASSRTSGGDTQYF
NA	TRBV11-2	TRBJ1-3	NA	TGTGCCAGCAGCTCAATAACGTCCAGCTCTGGAAACACCATATATTTT	CASSSITSSSGNTIYF
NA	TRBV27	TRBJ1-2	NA	TGTGCCAGCAGTTCCGTCGACAGCCTAGGTGGCTACACCTTC	CASSSVDSLGGYTF
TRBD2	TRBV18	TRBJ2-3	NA	TGTGCCAGCTCACCTAGCGGGGGGTACACAGATACGCAGTATTTT	CASSPSGGYTDTQYF
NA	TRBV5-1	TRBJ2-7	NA	TGCGCCAGCAGCTTCGACAGGCGGGCTGACGAGCAGTACTTC	CASSFDRRADEQYF
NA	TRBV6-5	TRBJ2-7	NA	TGTGCCAGCAGTTACGGAGCGACGGTCTACGAGCAGTACTTC	CASSYGATVYEQYF
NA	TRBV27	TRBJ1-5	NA	TGTGCCAGCAGTTTGAGGGTTCAGCCCCAGCATTTT	CASSLRVQPQHF
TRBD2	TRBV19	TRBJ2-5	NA	TGTGCCAGTACCGGGACTAGCGGGGGGGACCAGTACTTC	CASTGTSGGDQYF
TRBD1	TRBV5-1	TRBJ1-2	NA	TGCGCCAGCAGCCCCTCACAGGGGGAGAGAGGTGGCTACACCTTC	CASSPSQGERGGYTF
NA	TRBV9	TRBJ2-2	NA	TGTGCCAGCACCCCCGGGGGAGCCGGGGAGCTGTTTTTT	CASTPGGAGELFF
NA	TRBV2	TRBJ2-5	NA	TGTGCCAGCAGTGAAGGACGGTCAGGAGAGACCCAGTACTTC	CASSEGRSGETQYF
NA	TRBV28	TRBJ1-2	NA	TGTGCCAGCACCCGGGGGTCTGCTGGCTACACCTTC	CASTRGSAGYTF
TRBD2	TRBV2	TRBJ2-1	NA	TGTGCCAGCAACGGGGGGTTCGAAAATGAGCAGTTCTTC	CASNGGFENEQFF
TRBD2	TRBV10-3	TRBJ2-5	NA	TGTGCCATCAGTGAGTCTGCGGGGGGTGGACAAGAGACCCAGTACTTC	CAISESAGGGQETQYF
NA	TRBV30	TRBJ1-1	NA	TGTGCCTACTCCAACAGGGATGGTACTGAAGCTTTCTTT	CAYSNRDGTEAFF
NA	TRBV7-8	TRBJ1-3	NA	TGTGCCAGCAGCCCCTCGAGGTTGACGAAGCGAAACACCATATATTTT	CASSPSRLTKRNTIYF
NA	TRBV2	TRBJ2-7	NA	TGTGCCAGCAGTGGACAGTTCTCCTACGAGCAGTACTTC	CASSGQFSYEQYF
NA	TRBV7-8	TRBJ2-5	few	TGTGCCAGCAGCTTAGCGGACGCCGGAGGGGAGACCCAGTACTTC	CASSLADAGGETQYF
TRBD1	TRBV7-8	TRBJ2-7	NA	TGTGCCAGCAGCTTAGGGACAGGCGGGCCCTACGAGCAGTACTTC	CASSLGTGGPYEQYF
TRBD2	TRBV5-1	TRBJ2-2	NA	TGCGCCAGCAGCTGGCCTAGCGGGGGGATAGACACCGGGGAGCTGTTTTTT	CASSWPSGGIDTGELFF
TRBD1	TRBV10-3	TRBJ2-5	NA	TGTGCCATCAGTGAGGGGACAGGGCAGGAAGAGACCCAGTACTTC	CAISEGTGQEETQYF